Detailed here is one T cell receptor (beta chain). The data belong to a study of T cells expressing NK-cell markers. Generation of TCR beta cDNA was performed by 5'RACE template switching incorporating UMIs. TCRdb reprocessed the 5' RACE reads and keeps a single row for each CDR3 protein, giving no DNA. The repertoire table contains roughly 110,000 distinct CDR3 sequences. This CDR3 has 16 amino acids. This sequence joins TRBV12-3 or TRBV12-4 and TRBJ2-3. Sequenced: blood T cells: a sorted CD56 or NKG2C T cell subset, CD4+ or CD8+ T cells, or bulk PBMC T cells (not recorded which). The sequence derives from a woman between 18 and 75 years old in good health. This CDR3 is CASSPSFDTSTDTQYF.